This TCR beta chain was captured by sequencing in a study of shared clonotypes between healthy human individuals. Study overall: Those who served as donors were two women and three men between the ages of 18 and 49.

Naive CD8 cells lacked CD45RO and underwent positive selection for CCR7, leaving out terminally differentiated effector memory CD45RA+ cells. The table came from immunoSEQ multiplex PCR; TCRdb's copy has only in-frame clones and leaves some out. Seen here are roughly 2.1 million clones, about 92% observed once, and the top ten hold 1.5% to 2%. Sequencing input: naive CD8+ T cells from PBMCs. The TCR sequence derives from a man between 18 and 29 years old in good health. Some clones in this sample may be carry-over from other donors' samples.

In nucleotides, the CDR3 is TGTGCCAACCCCGGACAGGGGGCGGAGGGTGAAAAACTGTTTTTT. It specifies CANPGQGAEGEKLFF. The V gene is TRBV2, the J gene TRBJ1-4; 11 positions match TRBD1. The CDR3 sequence is 15 residues long. The ends lost 10 bases at V and 7 bases at J; junction bases unmatched: 11. Germline V gives CDR1 SNHLY, CDR2 FYNNEI. The whole variable domain, filled in from reference TRBV2 and TRBJ1-4, reads EPEVTQTPSHQVTQMGQEVILRCVPISNHLYFYWYRQILGQKVEFLVSFYNNEISEKSEIFDDQFSVERPDGSNFTLKIRSTKLEDSAMYFCANPGQGAEGEKLFFGSGTQLSVL.